This TCR beta chain was sequenced during a study of blood T cell repertoires in COVID-19. The overall study: COVID-19 samples collected from the United States, Italy and Spain covered acute and convalescent phases. Sources were T cells, B-cell-depleted T cells, or PBMCs; the material itself was cDNA or gDNA.

Trimming at V came to 5 bases and at J to 6 bases, leaving 7 bases not matched to a gene. Germline CDR1 and CDR2: SGHNT and YYREEE (reference sequence). The length of the CDR3 is 13 residues. Original methodology: Amplification of reference gene primers provided the estimated nucleated cell counts. Data came from immunoSEQ multiplex PCR; TCRdb stores just in-frame clones and leaves some out. V and J calls and clone size are given by that table; D and trimming were obtained from the DNA. The table has tens of thousands of clones, around 85% seen once. Sequenced material: peripheral blood. The clonotype originates from a human donor in a cohort sampled during active COVID-19. The J gene is TRBJ1-2, the V gene TRBV5-4; 7 bases line up with TRBD1. The CDR3 is CASRSDRAHGYTF. As DNA, the CDR3 is TGTGCCAGCAGATCCGACAGGGCCCATGGCTACACCTTC.